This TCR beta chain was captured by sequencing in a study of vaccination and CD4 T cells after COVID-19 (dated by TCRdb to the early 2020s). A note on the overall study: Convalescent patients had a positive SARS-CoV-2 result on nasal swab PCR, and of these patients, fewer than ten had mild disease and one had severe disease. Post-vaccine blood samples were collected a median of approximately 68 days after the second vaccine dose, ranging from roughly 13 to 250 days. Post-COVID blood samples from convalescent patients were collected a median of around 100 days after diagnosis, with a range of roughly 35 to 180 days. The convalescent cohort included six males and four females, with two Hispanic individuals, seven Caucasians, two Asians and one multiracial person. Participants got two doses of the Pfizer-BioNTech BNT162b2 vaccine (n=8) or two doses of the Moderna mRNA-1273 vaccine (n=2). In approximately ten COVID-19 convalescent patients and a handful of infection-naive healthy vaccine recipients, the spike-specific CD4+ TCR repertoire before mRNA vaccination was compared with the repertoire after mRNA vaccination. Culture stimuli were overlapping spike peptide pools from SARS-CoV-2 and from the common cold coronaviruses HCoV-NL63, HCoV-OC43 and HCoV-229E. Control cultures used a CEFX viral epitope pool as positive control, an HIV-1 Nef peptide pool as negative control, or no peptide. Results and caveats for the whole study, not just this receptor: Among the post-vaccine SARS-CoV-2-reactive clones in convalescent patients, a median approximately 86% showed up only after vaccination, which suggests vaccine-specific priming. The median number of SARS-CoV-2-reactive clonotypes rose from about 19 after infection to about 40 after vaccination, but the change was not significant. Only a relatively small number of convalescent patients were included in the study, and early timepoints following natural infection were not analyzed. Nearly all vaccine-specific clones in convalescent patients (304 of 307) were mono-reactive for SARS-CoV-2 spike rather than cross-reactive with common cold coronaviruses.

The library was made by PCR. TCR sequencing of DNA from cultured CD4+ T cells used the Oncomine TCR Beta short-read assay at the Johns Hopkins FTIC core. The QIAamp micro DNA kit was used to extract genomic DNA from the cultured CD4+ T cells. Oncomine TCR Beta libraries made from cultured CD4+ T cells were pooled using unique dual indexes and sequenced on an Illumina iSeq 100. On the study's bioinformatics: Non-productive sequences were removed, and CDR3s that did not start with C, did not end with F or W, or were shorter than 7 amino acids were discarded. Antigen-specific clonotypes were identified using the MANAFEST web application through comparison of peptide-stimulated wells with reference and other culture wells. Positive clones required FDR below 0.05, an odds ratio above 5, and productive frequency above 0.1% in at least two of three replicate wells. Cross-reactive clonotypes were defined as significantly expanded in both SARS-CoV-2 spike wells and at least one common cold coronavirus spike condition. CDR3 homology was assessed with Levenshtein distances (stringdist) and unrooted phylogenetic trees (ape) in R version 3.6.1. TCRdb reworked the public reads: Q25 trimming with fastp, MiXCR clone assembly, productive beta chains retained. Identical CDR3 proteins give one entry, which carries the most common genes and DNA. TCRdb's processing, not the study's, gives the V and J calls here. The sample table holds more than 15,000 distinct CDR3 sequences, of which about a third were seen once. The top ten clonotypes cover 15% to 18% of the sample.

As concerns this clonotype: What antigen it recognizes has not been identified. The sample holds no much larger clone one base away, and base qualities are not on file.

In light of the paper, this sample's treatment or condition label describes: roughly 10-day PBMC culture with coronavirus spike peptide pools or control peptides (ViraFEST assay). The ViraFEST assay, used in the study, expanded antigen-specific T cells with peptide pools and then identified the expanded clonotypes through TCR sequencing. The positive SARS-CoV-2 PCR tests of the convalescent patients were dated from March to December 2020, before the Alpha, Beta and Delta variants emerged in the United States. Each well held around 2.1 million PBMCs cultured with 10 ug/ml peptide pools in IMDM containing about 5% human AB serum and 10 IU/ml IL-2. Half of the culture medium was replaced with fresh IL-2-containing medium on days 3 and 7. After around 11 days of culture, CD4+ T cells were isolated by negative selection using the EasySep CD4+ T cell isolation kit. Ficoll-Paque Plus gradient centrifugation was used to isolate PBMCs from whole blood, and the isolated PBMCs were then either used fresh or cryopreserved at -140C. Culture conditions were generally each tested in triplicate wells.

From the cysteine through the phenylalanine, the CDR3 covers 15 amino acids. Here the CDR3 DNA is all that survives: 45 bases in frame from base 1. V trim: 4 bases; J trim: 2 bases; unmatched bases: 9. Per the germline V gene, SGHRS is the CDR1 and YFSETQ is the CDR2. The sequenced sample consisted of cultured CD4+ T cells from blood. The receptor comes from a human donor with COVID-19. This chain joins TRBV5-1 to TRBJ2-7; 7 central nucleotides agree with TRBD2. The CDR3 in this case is CASSPGGPTPYEQYF. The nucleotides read TGCGCCAGCAGCCCGGGGGGTCCTACTCCCTACGAGCAGTACTTC.